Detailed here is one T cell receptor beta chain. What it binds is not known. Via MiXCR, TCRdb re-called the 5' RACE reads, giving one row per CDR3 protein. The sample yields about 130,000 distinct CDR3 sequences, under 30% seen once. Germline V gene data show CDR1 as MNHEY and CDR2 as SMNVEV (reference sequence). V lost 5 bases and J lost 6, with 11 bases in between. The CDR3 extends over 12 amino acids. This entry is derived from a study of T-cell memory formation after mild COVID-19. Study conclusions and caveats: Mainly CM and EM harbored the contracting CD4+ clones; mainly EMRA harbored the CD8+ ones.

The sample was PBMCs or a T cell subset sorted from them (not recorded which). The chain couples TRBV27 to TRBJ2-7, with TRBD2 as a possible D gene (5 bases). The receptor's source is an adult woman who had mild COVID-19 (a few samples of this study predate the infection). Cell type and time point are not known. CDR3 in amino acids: CASSPGWGEQYF. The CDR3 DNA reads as TGTGCCAGCAGTCCGGGATGGGGCGAGCAGTACTTC.